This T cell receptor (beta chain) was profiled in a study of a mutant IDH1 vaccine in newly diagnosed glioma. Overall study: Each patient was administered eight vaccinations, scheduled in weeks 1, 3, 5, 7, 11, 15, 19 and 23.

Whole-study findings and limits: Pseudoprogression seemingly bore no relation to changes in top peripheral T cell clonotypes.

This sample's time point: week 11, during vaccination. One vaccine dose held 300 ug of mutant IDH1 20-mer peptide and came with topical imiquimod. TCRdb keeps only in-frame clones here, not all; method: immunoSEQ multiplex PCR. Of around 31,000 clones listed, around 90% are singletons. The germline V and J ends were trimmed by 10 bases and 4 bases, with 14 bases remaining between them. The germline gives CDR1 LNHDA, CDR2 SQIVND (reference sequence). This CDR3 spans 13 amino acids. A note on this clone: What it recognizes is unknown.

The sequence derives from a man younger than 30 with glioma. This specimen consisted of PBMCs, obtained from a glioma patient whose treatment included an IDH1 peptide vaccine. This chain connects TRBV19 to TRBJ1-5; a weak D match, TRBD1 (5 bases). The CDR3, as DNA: TGTGCCACAAGACAGTCATTGAATCAGCCCCAGCATTTT. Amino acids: CATRQSLNQPQHF.